Listed below are T cell receptor beta chains from one sample, sequenced in a study of blood T cell repertoires in COVID-19. The table came from immunoSEQ multiplex PCR; TCRdb's copy has only in-frame clones and leaves some out. Of 60,000 to 75,000 clones in the sample, 85% are singletons; the top ten hold around 18%. Input material: peripheral blood. Source of these receptors: a human donor in a cohort sampled during active COVID-19. Both conserved end residues are part of each CDR3. A D gene is named only where the DNA matches it firmly. The listing skips clone size in some rows; elsewhere it reads once, few, many or a size class.

abundance: -; len: 14; j_gene: TRBJ1-3; v_gene: TRBV10-2; d_gene: -; CDR3aa: CASSGRGSGNTIYF; CDR3nt: TGCGCCAGCAGTGGGAGGGGCTCTGGAAACACCATATATTTT
abundance: -; len: 15; j_gene: TRBJ1-6; v_gene: TRBV5-5; d_gene: TRBD1; CDR3aa: CASSSQGAQGSPLHF; CDR3nt: TGTGCCAGCAGCTCACAGGGGGCGCAGGGTTCACCCCTCCACTTT
abundance: -; len: 15; j_gene: TRBJ2-5; v_gene: TRBV10-2; d_gene: TRBD1; CDR3aa: CASSESGRGQETQYF; CDR3nt: TGCGCCAGCAGTGAGTCGGGCAGGGGGCAAGAGACCCAGTACTTC
abundance: -; len: 17; j_gene: TRBJ2-3; v_gene: TRBV7-2; d_gene: TRBD2; CDR3aa: CASSLVGLAASTDTQYF; CDR3nt: TGTGCCAGCAGCTTAGTGGGACTAGCCGCTAGCACAGATACGCAGTATTTT
abundance: -; len: 14; j_gene: TRBJ1-5; v_gene: TRBV7-9; d_gene: -; CDR3aa: CASSHIGQYQPQHF; CDR3nt: TGTGCCAGCAGCCACATAGGACAGTATCAGCCCCAGCATTTT
abundance: -; len: 15; j_gene: TRBJ1-6; v_gene: TRBV9; d_gene: TRBD1; CDR3aa: CASSSRGQGGSPLHF; CDR3nt: TGTGCCAGCAGCTCTAGGGGACAGGGTGGTTCACCCCTCCACTTT
abundance: -; len: 13; j_gene: TRBJ1-5; v_gene: TRBV27; d_gene: TRBD1; CDR3aa: CASSWKGAQPQHF; CDR3nt: TGTGCCAGCAGTTGGAAGGGGGCTCAGCCCCAGCATTTT
abundance: -; len: 18; j_gene: TRBJ2-6; v_gene: TRBV28; d_gene: TRBD1; CDR3aa: CASTLAGQGRSGANVLTF; CDR3nt: TGTGCCAGCACCCTCGCGGGACAGGGGCGCTCTGGGGCCAACGTCCTGACTTTC
abundance: few; len: 14; j_gene: TRBJ1-5; v_gene: TRBV6-2/TRBV6-3; d_gene: -; CDR3aa: CASSYGVSGQPQHF; CDR3nt: TGTGCCAGCAGTTACGGTGTGTCAGGACAGCCCCAGCATTTT
abundance: -; len: 17; j_gene: TRBJ2-3; v_gene: TRBV4-1; d_gene: TRBD2; CDR3aa: CASSQVLRGVVEDTQYF; CDR3nt: TGCGCCAGCAGCCAAGTTTTACGGGGGGTTGTGGAAGATACGCAGTATTTT
abundance: -; len: 13; j_gene: TRBJ2-5; v_gene: TRBV11-3; d_gene: -; CDR3aa: CASSFTGRETQYF; CDR3nt: TGTGCCAGCAGCTTTACCGGGAGAGAGACCCAGTACTTC
abundance: -; len: 11; j_gene: TRBJ1-2; v_gene: TRBV20-1; d_gene: -; CDR3aa: CSAYSPGGYTF; CDR3nt: TGCAGTGCTTACAGCCCCGGAGGCTACACCTTC
abundance: -; len: 13; j_gene: TRBJ2-7; v_gene: TRBV19; d_gene: TRBD1; CDR3aa: CASSQQGAYEQYF; CDR3nt: TGTGCCAGTAGTCAGCAGGGGGCCTACGAGCAGTACTTC
abundance: -; len: 18; j_gene: TRBJ1-2; v_gene: TRBV3-1/TRBV3-2; d_gene: TRBD1; CDR3aa: CASSQGWGQTQLWYGYTF; CDR3nt: TGTGCCAGCAGCCAAGGATGGGGACAGACCCAACTATGGTATGGCTACACCTTC
abundance: -; len: 16; j_gene: TRBJ2-5; v_gene: TRBV7-2; d_gene: TRBD2; CDR3aa: CASRPGLAGGEETQYF; CDR3nt: TGTGCCAGCAGGCCTGGACTAGCGGGGGGGGAAGAGACCCAGTACTTC
abundance: once; len: 16; j_gene: TRBJ1-2; v_gene: TRBV2; d_gene: -; CDR3aa: CASSEQGLGTPYGYTF; CDR3nt: TGTGCCAGCAGTGAGCAGGGGCTTGGGACGCCTTATGGCTACACCTTC
abundance: -; len: 13; j_gene: TRBJ2-2; v_gene: TRBV7-3; d_gene: -; CDR3aa: CASSSPLTGELFF; CDR3nt: TGTGCCAGCAGCTCTCCACTGACCGGGGAGCTGTTTTTT
abundance: -; len: 13; j_gene: TRBJ1-5; v_gene: TRBV6-4; d_gene: -; CDR3aa: CASSVEIQQPQHF; CDR3nt: TGTGCCAGCAGTGTGGAGATACAACAGCCCCAGCATTTT
abundance: -; len: 11; j_gene: TRBJ2-7; v_gene: TRBV29-1; d_gene: -; CDR3aa: CSVGESYEQYF; CDR3nt: TGCAGCGTTGGGGAGAGTTACGAGCAGTACTTC
abundance: -; len: 14; j_gene: TRBJ2-7; v_gene: TRBV10-3; d_gene: -; CDR3aa: CAIRGATGHYEQYF; CDR3nt: TGTGCCATCAGGGGGGCCACAGGGCACTACGAGCAGTACTTC
abundance: once; len: 13; j_gene: TRBJ2-5; v_gene: TRBV11-2; d_gene: -; CDR3aa: CASSLGGAETQYF; CDR3nt: TGTGCCAGCAGCTTAGGAGGCGCGGAGACCCAGTACTTC
abundance: -; len: 15; j_gene: TRBJ2-3; v_gene: TRBV9; d_gene: TRBD2; CDR3aa: CASSGLGGRGITQYF; CDR3nt: TGTGCCAGCAGCGGCTTGGGAGGGCGGGGAATTACGCAGTATTTT
abundance: few; len: 13; j_gene: TRBJ1-5; v_gene: TRBV27; d_gene: -; CDR3aa: CASSLTDNQPQHF; CDR3nt: TGTGCCAGCAGTCTGACAGACAATCAGCCCCAGCATTTT
abundance: -; len: 15; j_gene: TRBJ2-5; v_gene: TRBV9; d_gene: -; CDR3aa: CASSVGSGSQETQYF; CDR3nt: TGTGCCAGCAGCGTAGGGAGCGGATCTCAAGAGACCCAGTACTTC
abundance: once; len: 13; j_gene: TRBJ2-7; v_gene: TRBV9; d_gene: -; CDR3aa: CASSVGELREQYF; CDR3nt: TGTGCCAGCAGCGTAGGAGAGCTACGGGAGCAGTACTTC
abundance: -; len: 13; j_gene: TRBJ2-7; v_gene: TRBV12-3/TRBV12-4; d_gene: -; CDR3aa: CASSFGGWDEQYF; CDR3nt: TGTGCCAGCAGTTTTGGGGGCTGGGATGAGCAGTACTTC
abundance: once; len: 13; j_gene: TRBJ1-5; v_gene: TRBV27; d_gene: -; CDR3aa: CASSYGVTQPQHF; CDR3nt: TGTGCCAGCAGCTACGGGGTCACCCAGCCCCAGCATTTT
abundance: -; len: 15; j_gene: TRBJ2-7; v_gene: TRBV24-1; d_gene: TRBD2; CDR3aa: CATTPLRGGDFEQYF; CDR3nt: TGTGCCACCACCCCTTTACGGGGGGGGGACTTCGAGCAGTACTTC
abundance: -; len: 17; j_gene: TRBJ2-1; v_gene: TRBV4-1; d_gene: TRBD2; CDR3aa: CASSQTPGGGPGSEQFF; CDR3nt: TGCGCCAGCAGCCAAACACCGGGGGGGGGCCCGGGTTCGGAGCAGTTCTTC
abundance: -; len: 14; j_gene: TRBJ2-7; v_gene: TRBV25-1; d_gene: -; CDR3aa: CASSDSSRAIEQYF; CDR3nt: TGTGCCAGCAGCGACAGTTCTCGGGCGATCGAGCAGTACTTC
abundance: few; len: 16; j_gene: TRBJ1-4; v_gene: TRBV10-1; d_gene: TRBD1; CDR3aa: CASRGTGGELNEKLFF; CDR3nt: TGCGCCAGCAGAGGGACAGGGGGCGAACTTAATGAAAAACTGTTTTTT
abundance: -; len: 19; j_gene: TRBJ2-3; v_gene: TRBV7-9; d_gene: TRBD2; CDR3aa: CASRKPPGLAGGWSDTQYF; CDR3nt: TGTGCCAGCAGAAAACCCCCGGGACTAGCGGGGGGGTGGTCAGATACGCAGTATTTT
abundance: -; len: 15; j_gene: TRBJ1-6; v_gene: TRBV5-1; d_gene: TRBD1; CDR3aa: CASSSQTGDNSPLHF; CDR3nt: TGCGCCAGCAGCAGCCAGACAGGGGATAATTCACCCCTCCACTTT
abundance: -; len: 14; j_gene: TRBJ2-1; v_gene: TRBV7-8; d_gene: TRBD1; CDR3aa: CASTDRGISNEQFF; CDR3nt: TGTGCCAGCACCGACAGGGGAATCAGCAATGAGCAGTTCTTC
abundance: -; len: 19; j_gene: TRBJ1-2; v_gene: TRBV3-1/TRBV3-2; d_gene: TRBD1; CDR3aa: CASSQDGPGTAPGNYGYTF; CDR3nt: TGTGCCAGCAGCCAAGATGGGCCCGGGACAGCCCCTGGTAACTATGGCTACACCTTC
abundance: -; len: 16; j_gene: TRBJ1-5; v_gene: TRBV19; d_gene: -; CDR3aa: CASSQDRPYSNQPQHF; CDR3nt: TGTGCCAGTAGTCAAGACAGGCCATATAGCAATCAGCCCCAGCATTTT
abundance: -; len: 16; j_gene: TRBJ2-5; v_gene: TRBV5-6; d_gene: -; CDR3aa: CASSLVDTPYQETQYF; CDR3nt: TGTGCCAGCAGCTTGGTGGACACCCCTTACCAAGAGACCCAGTACTTC
abundance: -; len: 13; j_gene: TRBJ1-1; v_gene: TRBV5-1; d_gene: -; CDR3aa: CASSLDELTEAFF; CDR3nt: TGCGCCAGCAGCTTGGATGAACTCACTGAAGCTTTCTTT
abundance: -; len: 15; j_gene: TRBJ1-4; v_gene: TRBV5-4; d_gene: -; CDR3aa: CASSLGTGLEEKLFF; CDR3nt: TGTGCCAGCAGCTTGGGTACAGGGCTGGAGGAAAAACTGTTTTTT
abundance: -; len: 14; j_gene: TRBJ1-5; v_gene: TRBV11-2; d_gene: TRBD1; CDR3aa: CASSLAQGGQPQHF; CDR3nt: TGTGCCAGCAGCTTAGCACAGGGGGGTCAGCCCCAGCATTTT
abundance: -; len: 15; j_gene: TRBJ1-2; v_gene: TRBV19; d_gene: -; CDR3aa: CASSTQYAPRDGYTF; CDR3nt: TGTGCCAGTAGTACCCAATATGCACCCCGGGATGGCTACACCTTC
abundance: once; len: 16; j_gene: TRBJ2-1; v_gene: TRBV11-2; d_gene: TRBD2; CDR3aa: CASSKAGLAGGNEQFF; CDR3nt: TGTGCCAGCAGCAAAGCGGGACTAGCGGGGGGCAATGAGCAGTTCTTC
abundance: many; len: 13; j_gene: TRBJ2-7; v_gene: TRBV6-5; d_gene: -; CDR3aa: CASSWQGLDEQYF; CDR3nt: TGTGCCAGCAGTTGGCAGGGATTGGACGAGCAGTACTTC
abundance: -; len: 15; j_gene: TRBJ2-1; v_gene: TRBV18; d_gene: -; CDR3aa: CASSSQGGRLNEQFF; CDR3nt: TGTGCCAGCTCATCTCAGGGGGGCCGATTGAATGAGCAGTTCTTC
abundance: -; len: 13; j_gene: TRBJ2-3; v_gene: TRBV7-9; d_gene: TRBD1; CDR3aa: CASKQGVADTQYF; CDR3nt: TGTGCCAGCAAACAGGGGGTAGCAGATACGCAGTATTTT
abundance: -; len: 17; j_gene: TRBJ1-5; v_gene: TRBV5-5; d_gene: TRBD1; CDR3aa: CASSGGTGSYSNQPQHF; CDR3nt: TGTGCCAGCAGCGGTGGGACAGGATCCTATAGCAATCAGCCCCAGCATTTT
abundance: -; len: 15; j_gene: TRBJ2-2; v_gene: TRBV9; d_gene: -; CDR3aa: CASSVVGGPAGELFF; CDR3nt: TGTGCCAGCAGCGTAGTGGGGGGGCCAGCCGGGGAGCTGTTTTTT
abundance: -; len: 16; j_gene: TRBJ2-3; v_gene: TRBV3-1/TRBV3-2; d_gene: TRBD2; CDR3aa: CASSHLAGGLTDTQYF; CDR3nt: TGTGCCAGCAGCCATCTAGCGGGGGGCCTCACAGATACGCAGTATTTT
abundance: -; len: 12; j_gene: TRBJ1-3; v_gene: TRBV2; d_gene: -; CDR3aa: CASSPLSNTIYF; CDR3nt: TGTGCCAGCAGTCCTTTGTCAAACACCATATATTTT
abundance: -; len: 16; j_gene: TRBJ2-2; v_gene: TRBV11-3; d_gene: TRBD2; CDR3aa: CASSVPGGFNTGELFF; CDR3nt: TGTGCCAGCAGCGTTCCGGGGGGGTTTAACACCGGGGAGCTGTTTTTT
abundance: -; len: 17; j_gene: TRBJ2-1; v_gene: TRBV9; d_gene: TRBD2; CDR3aa: CASSVWGERGYYNEQFF; CDR3nt: TGTGCCAGCAGCGTATGGGGGGAGCGGGGGTACTACAATGAGCAGTTCTTC
abundance: -; len: 13; j_gene: TRBJ2-3; v_gene: TRBV11-2; d_gene: -; CDR3aa: CASSSPRGDTQYF; CDR3nt: TGTGCCAGCAGCTCCCCACGGGGAGATACGCAGTATTTT
abundance: once; len: 15; j_gene: TRBJ2-1; v_gene: TRBV6-5; d_gene: TRBD2; CDR3aa: CASRPSGGPYNEQFF; CDR3nt: TGTGCCAGCAGGCCCAGCGGGGGCCCGTACAATGAGCAGTTCTTC
abundance: -; len: 15; j_gene: TRBJ2-5; v_gene: TRBV10-3; d_gene: -; CDR3aa: CAISDPGRVGETQYF; CDR3nt: TGTGCCATCAGTGACCCGGGGAGAGTGGGAGAGACCCAGTACTTC
abundance: once; len: 13; j_gene: TRBJ1-1; v_gene: TRBV10-3; d_gene: -; CDR3aa: CAISESGRVEAFF; CDR3nt: TGTGCCATCAGTGAGTCGGGGAGGGTCGAAGCTTTCTTT
abundance: -; len: 13; j_gene: TRBJ2-7; v_gene: TRBV12-3/TRBV12-4; d_gene: -; CDR3aa: CASQQGPKGEQYF; CDR3nt: TGTGCCAGCCAACAGGGCCCTAAGGGCGAGCAGTACTTC
abundance: -; len: 14; j_gene: TRBJ2-5; v_gene: TRBV5-4; d_gene: -; CDR3aa: CASSRESYQETQYF; CDR3nt: TGTGCCAGCTCACGCGAGTCGTACCAAGAGACCCAGTACTTC